The rows below give T cell receptor beta chains drawn from one sample of a study of T-cell reconstitution after alpha-beta-depleted transplantation in children. TCRdb fed the PCR reads into MiXCR, producing one record per CDR3 protein. The table lists around 680,000 distinct CDR3 sequences, around a sixth of them singletons, with approximately 1% in the top ten. Sample: PBMCs from the stem cell graft donor, taken from the stem cell graft. All receptors derive from a human donor who donated a stem cell graft to a child with acute myeloid leukemia. Each CDR3 is given with its conserved first and last residue. The D gene is left open where the match is weak. Some rows have no size entry. The others give once, few or many, or a class for an expanded clone.

.	TRBV6-5	TRBJ2-7	TRBD1	16	CASSYSFYGTGDEQYF	TGTGCCAGCAGTTACTCTTTCTACGGGACAGGGGACGAGCAGTACTTC
many	TRBV7-2	TRBJ1-3	.	14	CASSPQGSGNTIYF	TGTGCCAGCAGTCCCCAGGGCTCTGGAAACACCATATATTTT
.	TRBV7-2	TRBJ2-3	.	15	CASSLTPKSTDTQYF	TGTGCCAGCAGCTTAACACCGAAGTCCACAGATACGCAGTATTTT
few	TRBV6-2/TRBV6-3	TRBJ2-7	.	14	CASSYRAEPYEQYF	TGTGCCAGCAGTTACAGGGCAGAACCCTACGAGCAGTACTTC
few	TRBV7-9	TRBJ2-1	.	16	CASSLDPIGLSNEQFF	TGTGCCAGCAGCTTAGACCCTATAGGTTTAAGCAATGAGCAGTTCTTC
few	TRBV7-2	TRBJ1-1	.	15	CASSLAWSEPAEAFF	TGTGCCAGCAGCTTAGCGTGGTCAGAACCCGCTGAAGCTTTCTTT
many	TRBV20-1	TRBJ2-3	TRBD2	13	CSARDYRSDTQYF	TGCAGTGCTCGGGACTACCGTTCAGATACGCAGTATTTT
.	TRBV20-1	TRBJ2-1	TRBD1	12	CSAPQGASEQFF	TGCAGTGCCCCCCAGGGGGCGAGTGAGCAGTTCTTC
few	TRBV20-1	TRBJ1-6	.	15	CSARPTGRENSPLHF	TGCAGTGCTAGACCCACAGGGAGGGAGAATTCACCCCTCCACTTT
few	TRBV6-5	TRBJ1-4	.	15	CASSSLLLINEKLFF	TGTGCCAGCAGTTCCCTCCTTCTGATTAATGAAAAACTGTTTTTT
.	TRBV13	TRBJ2-1	TRBD2	14	CASSPSGGPNEQFF	TGTGCCAGCTCCCCTAGCGGGGGACCCAATGAGCAGTTCTTC
.	TRBV6-2/TRBV6-3	TRBJ2-1	.	14	CASSPGERYNEQFF	TGTGCCAGCAGCCCCGGGGAGCGCTACAATGAGCAGTTCTTC
few	TRBV4-3	TRBJ2-7	.	16	CASSQDIARFSYEQYF	TGCGCCAGCAGCCAAGATATCGCCAGGTTCTCCTACGAGCAGTACTTC
.	TRBV12-3/TRBV12-4	TRBJ2-2	.	16	CASSRGGGRNTGELFF	TGTGCCAGCAGTAGAGGAGGGGGCAGAAACACCGGGGAGCTGTTTTTT
.	TRBV15	TRBJ2-5	.	14	CATSPRTGPETQYF	TGTGCCACCAGCCCGAGAACAGGGCCAGAGACCCAGTACTTC
.	TRBV5-1	TRBJ1-2	.	14	CASSLEQGGHGYTF	TGCGCCAGCAGCTTGGAACAGGGAGGGCATGGCTACACCTTC
.	TRBV6-5	TRBJ1-4	.	19	CASSYSSYGAREDREKLFF	TGTGCCAGCAGTTACTCGTCTTACGGTGCGCGGGAAGATCGTGAAAAACTGTTTTTT
once	TRBV6-2/TRBV6-3	TRBJ2-3	.	15	CASSYSAPSTDTQYF	TGTGCCAGCAGTTACTCCGCGCCGAGCACAGATACGCAGTATTTT
many	TRBV6-4	TRBJ1-1	.	14	CASSDEGRETEAFF	TGTGCCAGCAGTGATGAGGGAAGGGAGACTGAAGCTTTCTTT
.	TRBV20-1	TRBJ1-1	.	16	CSAVPNPSPLNTEAFF	TGCAGTGCCGTCCCTAACCCTAGTCCTTTGAACACTGAAGCTTTCTTT
.	TRBV7-8	TRBJ2-7	TRBD2	13	CASVAGGTYEQYF	TGTGCCAGCGTAGCGGGTGGGACCTACGAGCAGTACTTC
many	TRBV6-5	TRBJ1-1	.	15	CASHPRQAPRSEAFF	TGTGCCAGCCATCCAAGACAGGCCCCTCGGTCTGAAGCTTTCTTT
many	TRBV20-1	TRBJ2-3	TRBD2	15	CSATTSGASTDTQYF	TGCAGTGCAACGACTAGCGGGGCCAGCACAGATACGCAGTATTTT
.	TRBV7-7	TRBJ1-1	TRBD1	16	CASSPLEGATNTEAFF	TGTGCCAGCAGCCCGCTTGAGGGGGCGACGAACACTGAAGCTTTCTTT
few	TRBV15	TRBJ1-1	.	16	CATSYYGRPGDTEAFF	TGTGCCACCAGCTACTATGGTCGGCCAGGGGACACTGAAGCTTTCTTT
few	TRBV5-1	TRBJ2-1	TRBD2	18	CASSPGSASGVRGVEQFF	TGCGCCAGCAGCCCAGGGTCGGCTAGCGGGGTACGGGGTGTTGAGCAGTTCTTC
.	TRBV20-1	TRBJ2-2	.	16	CSARVFGGRITGELFF	TGCAGTGCTAGAGTGTTCGGGGGGCGAATCACCGGGGAGCTGTTTTTT
many	TRBV20-1	TRBJ2-7	.	12	CSAREWLAEQYF	TGCAGTGCTAGAGAATGGCTGGCGGAGCAGTACTTC
many	TRBV20-1	TRBJ2-3	TRBD1	16	CSARSTGAFRTDTQYF	TGCAGTGCTAGAAGTACAGGGGCGTTTCGCACAGATACGCAGTATTTT
few	TRBV12-3/TRBV12-4	TRBJ1-6	.	17	CASSLSGAGSYNSPLHF	TGTGCCAGCAGTTTGAGTGGGGCGGGCTCCTATAATTCACCCCTCCACTTT
few	TRBV5-1	TRBJ1-1	.	14	CASSSGVSNTEAFF	TGCGCCAGCAGCTCAGGGGTTTCGAACACTGAAGCTTTCTTT
few	TRBV12-3/TRBV12-4	TRBJ1-4	TRBD1	15	CASSLLGTDNEKLFF	TGTGCCAGCAGTTTATTAGGGACAGATAATGAAAAACTGTTTTTT
.	TRBV24-1	TRBJ1-6	.	13	CATSDRYNSPLHF	TGTGCCACCAGTGATCGCTATAATTCACCCCTCCACTTT
many	TRBV20-1	TRBJ2-1	.	15	CSARDLFSSYNEQFF	TGCAGTGCTAGAGACCTGTTTAGCTCCTACAATGAGCAGTTCTTC
.	TRBV12-3/TRBV12-4	TRBJ1-1	.	13	CASSLGGGMEAFF	TGTGCCAGCAGTTTGGGTGGGGGGATGGAAGCTTTCTTT
many	TRBV5-8	TRBJ2-3	TRBD2	16	CASSSGGVRVEDTQYF	TGTGCCAGCAGTTCCGGGGGGGTAAGGGTCGAAGATACGCAGTATTTT
.	TRBV12-3/TRBV12-4	TRBJ2-7	.	14	CASSLTGDFDEQYF	TGTGCCAGCAGTTTAACAGGGGACTTCGACGAGCAGTACTTC
many	TRBV10-3	TRBJ2-5	.	12	CAIRSPGETQYF	TGTGCCATCAGGTCCCCTGGGGAGACCCAGTACTTC
few	TRBV25-1	TRBJ1-2	.	13	CASSESGYDGYTF	TGTGCCAGCAGTGAGTCGGGGTACGATGGCTACACCTTC
many	TRBV4-2	TRBJ1-5	TRBD1	16	CASSASTGDGGQPQHF	TGTGCCAGCAGCGCGTCGACAGGGGATGGGGGTCAGCCCCAGCATTTT
many	TRBV20-1	TRBJ2-7	TRBD1	14	CSANRRQGDYEQYF	TGCAGTGCTAACCGCCGACAGGGGGATTACGAGCAGTACTTC
many	TRBV20-1	TRBJ1-5	TRBD1	17	CSARAYRGANSNQPQHF	TGCAGTGCTAGAGCTTACAGGGGGGCGAATAGCAATCAGCCCCAGCATTTT
many	TRBV25-1	TRBJ2-4	.	17	CASSGLSGKGLGNIQYF	TGTGCCAGCAGTGGCTTATCCGGGAAGGGTCTGGGAAACATTCAGTACTTC